These 7 T cell receptor beta chains originate from one sample sequenced in a study of blood T cell repertoires in COVID-19. The method was immunoSEQ multiplex PCR; TCRdb's version includes in-frame clones alone and lacks a portion of them. The table shows tens of thousands of clones, with 85% occurring only once. Sequenced sample: peripheral blood. All receptors come from a man in his forties or fifties with active COVID-19.

This clone was seen just once. The V call is TRBV28, the J call TRBJ2-5; perhaps TRBD2 as D (5 bases). This CDR3 is 15 amino acids long. V lost 5 bases and J 8 bases, leaving 21 bases between the germline ends. Germline V gene data show CDR1 as MDHEN and CDR2 as SYDVKM. The CDR3 DNA reads as TGTGCCAGCAGTACCTGGGGAGCGACCGAGGATACCCAGTACTTC. This codes for CASSTWGATEDTQYF.

The chain recombines TRBV3-1 (or the pseudogene TRBV3-2) with TRBJ2-3; 7 bases line up with TRBD1. CDR1 LGHDT and CDR2 YNNKEL come from the germline V gene (reference sequence). This CDR3 comprises 18 residues. The V and J ends lost 3 bases and 5 bases, in that order; junction bases with no gene match: 17. CDR3 residues: CASSQDSRVGQEEDTQYF. CDR3 nucleotides: TGTGCCAGCAGCCAGGATTCGCGGGTCGGACAGGAGGAAGATACGCAGTATTTT.

This clone was seen a handful of times. The sample has other DNA sequences that encode this CDR3 too. The V and J genes are TRBV4-1 and TRBJ2-5; 7 positions match TRBD2. Trimming cost V 1 base and J 5 bases; bases outside gene matches: 4. The CDR3 runs 14 residues. The germline CDR1 and CDR2 sequences are MGHRA and YSYEKL. Here the CDR3 DNA reads TGCGCCAGCAGCCAAGTTGGGGGGGTGGAGACCCAGTACTTC. This codes for CASSQVGGVETQYF.

The V and J genes are TRBV9 and TRBJ1-6, with a weak D call TRBD1 (5 bases). V lost 3 bases and J 7 bases, leaving 11 bases between the germline ends. The germline CDR1 and CDR2 sequences are SGDLS and YYNGEE. The length of the CDR3 is 14 residues. The CDR3 DNA reads TGTGCCAGCAGCGGCGGGACGGGAAATTCACCCCTCCACTTT. Its protein is CASSGGTGNSPLHF.

This clone was seen only a few times. The rearrangement links TRBV9 to TRBJ2-5; 9 bases are a match to TRBD2. Germline V gene sequence: CDR1 SGDLS, CDR2 YYNGEE. V was clipped by 3 bases and J by 4 bases; unmatched bases: 7. CDR3 length equals 15 residues. CDR3 sequence reads: CASSALAGTGETQYF. DNA for the CDR3: TGTGCCAGCAGCGCCCTAGCGGGGACGGGAGAGACCCAGTACTTC.

This sequence joins TRBV20-1 and TRBJ1-1; D possibly corresponds to TRBD1 (5 bases). The CDR3 extends over 11 amino acids. Germline CDR1 is DFQATT and CDR2 is SNEGSKA (reference sequence). V lost 6 bases and J lost 4, with 9 bases in between. The CDR3 protein is CSARQFTEAFF. DNA for the CDR3: TGCAGTGCGCGACAGTTCACTGAAGCTTTCTTT.

The chain recombines TRBV5-4 with TRBJ1-2; 8 bases are a match to TRBD1. Germline CDR1 and CDR2: SGHNT and YYREEE (reference sequence). This CDR3 has 14 residues. The V gene end was trimmed by 4 bases and the J gene end by 5 bases; junction bases not matched to a gene: 7. Written as DNA, the CDR3 is TGTGCCAGCAGCACGGACAGGGATGGGTATGGCTACACCTTC. Its translation: CASSTDRDGYGYTF.